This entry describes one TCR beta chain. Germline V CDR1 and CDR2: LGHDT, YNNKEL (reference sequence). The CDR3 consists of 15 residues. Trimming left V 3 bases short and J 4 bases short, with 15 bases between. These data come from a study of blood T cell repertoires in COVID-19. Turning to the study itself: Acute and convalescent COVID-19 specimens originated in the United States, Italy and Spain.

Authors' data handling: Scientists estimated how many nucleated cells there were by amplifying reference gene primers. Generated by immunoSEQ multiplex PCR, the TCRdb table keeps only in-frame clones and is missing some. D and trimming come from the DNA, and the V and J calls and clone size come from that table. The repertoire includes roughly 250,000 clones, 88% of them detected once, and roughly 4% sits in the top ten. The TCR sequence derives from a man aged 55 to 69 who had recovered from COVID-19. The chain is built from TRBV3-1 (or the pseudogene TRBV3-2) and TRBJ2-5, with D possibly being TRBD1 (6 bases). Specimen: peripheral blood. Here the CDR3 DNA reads TGTGCCAGCAGCCATCAGACAGGATCCGTAGAGACCCAGTACTTC. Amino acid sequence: CASSHQTGSVETQYF.